One and the same sample provided the 15 T cell receptor beta chains below, sequenced in a study of blood T cell repertoires in COVID-19. The table came from immunoSEQ multiplex PCR; TCRdb's copy has only in-frame clones and leaves some out. Among about 330,000 clones listed, approximately 89% were seen once. The sequencing sample was made of PBMCs or T cells enriched from blood (not recorded which). All receptors derive from a woman between 25 and 40 years old who had recovered from COVID-19.

The gene calls are TRBV6-6 and TRBJ2-1; 7 bases align to TRBD2. V was pared by 6 bases and J by 5 bases, with 13 bases of the junction left unmatched. Germline V CDR1 and CDR2: MNHNY, SVGAGI (reference sequence). The length of the CDR3 is 16 residues. This CDR3 is CASSPLVGTTNNEQFF. The CDR3 DNA reads TGTGCCAGCAGCCCGTTGGTAGGGACTACCAACAATGAGCAGTTCTTC.

The gene calls are TRBV5-1 and TRBJ1-2, with 8 bases matching TRBD1. This CDR3 is 14 amino acids long. With V trimmed by 4 bases and J by 10 bases, 12 bases remained unmatched. Germline loops: CDR1 SGHRS, CDR2 YFSETQ. The CDR3 here is CASSQGSDRVVYTF. The CDR3 bases are TGCGCCAGCAGCCAGGGTTCGGACAGGGTCGTCTACACCTTC.

The CDR3 DNA reads TGTGCCAGCAGCTTATATAGCGGGGGCTACGAGCAGTACTTC. Its translation: CASSLYSGGYEQYF. The chain recombines TRBV11-2 with TRBJ2-7, with 9 bases matching TRBD2. CDR3 length equals 14 residues. V shed 2 bases and J 3 bases; nucleotides not matched to a gene: 2. Germline assignment: CDR1 SGHAT and CDR2 FQNNGV.

This clone was seen ten or more times. The V gene is TRBV7-9, the J gene TRBJ1-2; 7 bases match TRBD1. CDR3 size: 17 residues. V lost 2 bases, J lost 4 bases, and 13 bases stayed unmatched. Germline-derived CDR1 and CDR2 are SEHNR and FQNEAQ (reference sequence). The CDR3 is CASSLLVSGQVSYGYTF. The CDR3 bases are TGTGCCAGCAGCTTATTAGTGTCTGGACAGGTCTCCTATGGCTACACCTTC.

This sequence joins TRBV10-3 and TRBJ2-3; 7 bases fit TRBD1. The CDR3 spans 13 residues. J lost 4 bases, V lost 6 bases, and 4 bases had no gene match. The germline gives CDR1 ENHRY, CDR2 SYGVKD. The CDR3 spells CAIRRQGSDTQYF. DNA of the CDR3: TGTGCCATCAGACGACAGGGTTCAGATACGCAGTATTTT.

This sequence joins TRBV4-3 and TRBJ1-3; TRBD1 matches at 7 bases. The CDR3 is 16 residues long. Unmatched junction bases numbered 7, after V lost 5 bases and J lost 0 bases. CDR1 is LGHNA and CDR2 is YSLEER in the germline V gene. Here the CDR3 reads CASSVQPGGSGNTIYF. The CDR3 nucleotides read TGCGCCAGCAGCGTCCAACCAGGGGGCTCTGGAAACACCATATATTTT.

The rearrangement links TRBV11-2 to TRBJ1-4; 7 bases line up with TRBD1. V trimming: 4 bases; J trimming: 4 bases; junction bases outside the gene matches: 9. The CDR3 extends over 16 amino acids. Germline V lookup: CDR1 SGHAT, CDR2 FQNNGV. The CDR3 loop reads CASSSRGDSLNEKLFF. The CDR3, as DNA: TGTGCCAGCAGCTCCAGGGGGGACAGCCTTAATGAAAAACTGTTTTTT. The full variable domain, completed using reference TRBV11-2 and TRBJ1-4, is EAGVAQSPRYKIIEKRQSVAFWCNPISGHATLYWYQQILGQGPKLLIQFQNNGVVDDSQLPKDRFSAERLKGVDSTLKIQPAKLEDSAVYLCASSSRGDSLNEKLFFGSGTQLSVL.

This chain joins TRBV27 and TRBJ2-2, with 9 bases aligning to TRBD1. Germline V gene lookup returns CDR1 MNHEY and CDR2 SMNVEV (reference sequence). The CDR3 has 15 residues. V trimming: 6 bases; J trimming: 8 bases; junction bases outside the gene matches: 10. The DNA of the CDR3 is TGTGCCAGCAGGTTGACAGGGGGGCCGGTTGGGGAGCTGTTTTTT. It translates to CASRLTGGPVGELFF.

The chain carries TRBV7-2 and TRBJ1-2; D is unresolved. CDR3 length equals 13 residues. Trimming stripped 5 bases from V and 4 bases from J, with 11 bases between. Germline V gene lookup returns CDR1 SGHTA and CDR2 FQGNSA. This CDR3 is CASSPGQIYGYTF. CDR3 DNA sequence: TGTGCCAGCAGCCCCGGTCAAATCTATGGCTACACCTTC.

The chain employs TRBV28 and TRBJ2-1; D gene ambiguous. Deletions cut 3 bases from V and 10 bases from J, with 10 bases between. The germline V gene has CDR1 MDHEN and CDR2 SYDVKM. CDR3 size: 12 residues. For the CDR3, the DNA is TGTGCCAGCAGTTTCTCTATACGGGAGCAGTTCTTC. Amino acids: CASSFSIREQFF.

The J gene is TRBJ2-1, the V gene TRBV6-5, with a possible D match to TRBD1 (6 bases). This CDR3 contains 13 residues. The germline CDR1 and CDR2 sequences are MNHEY and SVGAGI. With 4 bases removed from V and 9 bases from J, the gap between germline ends came to 13 bases. The CDR3 here is CASSSRGGGEQFF. In nucleotides, the CDR3 is TGTGCCAGCAGTTCCAGGGGTGGTGGTGAGCAGTTCTTC.

The chain joins TRBV3-1 (or the pseudogene TRBV3-2) to TRBJ1-2; 7 nucleotides match TRBD1. The ends lost 4 bases at V and 8 bases at J; junction bases unmatched: 10. There are 14 residues in the CDR3. The germline V gene has CDR1 LGHDT and CDR2 YNNKEL (reference sequence). CDR3: CASSRPGTAEGYTF. The CDR3 DNA reads TGTGCCAGCAGCCGTCCCGGGACAGCCGAGGGCTACACCTTC.

V is TRBV29-1 and J is TRBJ1-1; D unclear. Per the germline V gene, CDR1 is SQVTM and CDR2 is ANQGSEA. The CDR3 has 11 amino acids. Trimming pared 4 bases from V and 7 bases from J, leaving 10 bases between. CDR3 bases: TGCAGCGTTGCCGGGTCGGGTGAAGCTTTCTTT. Its translation: CSVAGSGEAFF.

The gene calls are TRBV6-5 and TRBJ1-5; D gene uncertain. Trimming stripped 6 bases from V and 1 base from J, with 10 bases between. The CDR3 is 14 amino acids. The germline V gene has CDR1 MNHEY and CDR2 SVGAGI. CDR3 sequence (DNA): TGTGCCAGCAGGCTCTCGGGGAGCAATCAGCCCCAGCATTTT. Protein sequence: CASRLSGSNQPQHF.

The CDR3 here is CASRQVDNSPLHF. Written as DNA, the CDR3 is TGTGCCAGTCGTCAGGTTGATAATTCACCCCTCCACTTT. The V and J genes are TRBV19 and TRBJ1-6; the D is unclear. The V end lost 8 bases, the J end lost 5 bases, and 10 bases lay between the germline ends. CDR1 LNHDA and CDR2 SQIVND come from the germline V gene (reference sequence). The CDR3 extends over 13 amino acids.